These 9 T cell receptor beta chains originate from one sample sequenced in a study of T-cell reconstitution after alpha-beta-depleted transplantation in children. This sample's TCRbeta library carried unique molecular identifier barcodes. TCRdb re-analysed the PCR reads in MiXCR, keeping a single row per CDR3 protein. Of 60,000 to 100,000 distinct CDR3 sequences listed, roughly 20% are singletons. Specimen: PBMCs, mostly from graft donor cells, collected 360 days after TCRalphabeta/CD19-depleted stem cell transplant. The receptors stem from a male patient between 2 and 9 years old who had a stem cell transplant for acute lymphoblastic leukemia, so the T cells may come from the graft donor.

The table lists this clonotype with a few counts. The chain has TRBV27 and TRBJ1-4; D possibly corresponds to TRBD1 (5 bases). Germline CDR1 MNHEY, CDR2 SMNVEV (reference sequence). Deletions cut 3 bases from V and 8 bases from J, with 13 bases between. The CDR3 is 14 residues long. The CDR3: CASSFRPGVEKLFF. CDR3 coding DNA: TGTGCCAGCAGTTTTCGGCCGGGGGTCGAAAAACTGTTTTTT.

This clonotype was seen at least ten times. The chain employs TRBV9 and TRBJ2-2; TRBD2 might be the D (5 bases). Germline CDR1 is SGDLS and CDR2 is YYNGEE. The germline V and J ends were trimmed by 1 base and 1 base, with 8 bases remaining between them. The CDR3 contains 15 residues. CDR3 sequence: CASSVTGGNTGELFF. The CDR3, as DNA: TGTGCCAGCAGCGTAACTGGAGGGAACACCGGGGAGCTGTTTTTT.

This clonotype was seen only a few times. The CDR3 loop reads CASSFGGGPTPSTDTQYF. The CDR3 DNA sequence: TGCGCCAGCAGCTTTGGAGGTGGACCTACCCCCAGCACAGATACGCAGTATTTT. The chain has TRBV5-1 and TRBJ2-3, with D tentatively TRBD2 (5 bases). Trimming left V 2 bases short and J 0 bases short, with 19 bases between. The length of the CDR3 is 18 residues. The germline V gene has CDR1 SGHRS and CDR2 YFSETQ.

The chain employs TRBV7-9 and TRBJ1-6; D not resolved. This CDR3 comprises 13 residues. The germline V gene encodes CDR1 SEHNR and CDR2 FQNEAQ (reference sequence). V was pared by 4 bases and J by 7 bases, with 8 bases between. CDR3 sequence (DNA): TGTGCCAGCAGCTCGGCAGGAAATTCACCCCTCCACTTT. The encoded protein is CASSSAGNSPLHF. The complete variable domain, with remaining parts taken from reference TRBV7-9 and TRBJ1-6, reads DTGVSQNPRHKITKRGQNVTFRCDPISEHNRLYWYRQTLGQGPEFLTYFQNEAQLEKSRLLSDRFSAERPKGSFSTLEIQRTEQGDSAMYLCASSSAGNSPLHFGNGTRLTVT.

This clonotype was observed a handful of times. The chain employs TRBV10-3 and TRBJ2-7; 10 bases are shared with TRBD2. Per germline, CDR1 ENHRY and CDR2 SYGVKD. The CDR3 has 14 amino acids. After removal of 8 bases from V and 3 bases from J, the junction contained 7 bases not matched to a gene. The CDR3 nucleotides are TGTGCCATCGCCCGGACTAGCGGCAGCTACGAGCAGTACTTC. Encoded protein: CAIARTSGSYEQYF.

This clonotype was counted only a few times. V usage is TRBV5-1 and J usage is TRBJ2-3, with D perhaps TRBD1 (5 bases). Germline loops: CDR1 SGHRS, CDR2 YFSETQ. This CDR3 has 14 amino acids. The V end was cut by 1 base, the J end by 0 bases, with 6 bases between. This CDR3 reads CASSLTGSTDTQYF. The CDR3 DNA is TGCGCCAGCAGCTTGACAGGTAGCACAGATACGCAGTATTTT.

The chain links TRBV10-2 to TRBJ2-4; D is perhaps TRBD1 or TRBD2 (6 bases each). The CDR3 runs 14 residues. Trimming cost V 3 bases and J 3 bases, with 9 bases left between them. CDR1 and CDR2 (germline): WSHSY, SAAADI. The CDR3 DNA reads as TGCGCCAGCAGTGACAGGGGAGGCAAAAACATTCAGTACTTC. It yields the protein CASSDRGGKNIQYF.

The V gene is TRBV5-1, the J gene TRBJ2-1, with D maybe TRBD2 (5 bases). The germline CDR1 and CDR2 sequences are SGHRS and YFSETQ. Trimming left V 1 base short and J 7 bases short, with 12 bases between. The length of the CDR3 is 14 residues. CDR3 sequence: CASSLTLLANEQFF. Here the CDR3 DNA reads TGCGCCAGCAGCTTGACCCTCCTAGCTAATGAGCAGTTCTTC.

Ten or more counts support this clonotype. The V call is TRBV6-1, the J call TRBJ2-6; TRBD1 matches 7 bases. The CDR3 totals 15 residues. J gave up 4 bases and V 9 bases, and 9 bases lay outside the gene matches. Germline V gene sequence: CDR1 MNHNS, CDR2 SASEGT. The CDR3 protein is CASQGQRTGANVLTF. The CDR3 bases are TGTGCCAGTCAGGGACAGCGAACCGGGGCCAACGTCCTGACTTTC.